The clone carrying this T cell receptor (beta chain) appeared many times. The antigen remains undetermined. The CDR3 has 12 residues. Germline V CDR1 and CDR2: DFQATT, SNEGSKA (reference sequence). V was shortened by 6 bases and J by 5 bases, with 10 bases between the two germline ends. Listed TCR primers, together with previously described methods, were used for the bulk TCR libraries. TCRdb reprocessed the PCR reads with MiXCR, giving one entry per CDR3 protein. Of over 600,000 distinct CDR3 sequences listed, 15% to 20% are singletons. The data were obtained in a study of molecular identifiers for immune sequencing clone quantification. Study conclusions and caveats: In naive cells, clones above 20 RNA copies held under 1% of molecules, whereas in effector cells they held over 97%.

The sequenced sample was naive CD8+ T cells from blood, with Jurkat cell RNA spiked in. The subset was: FACS-sorted CD8+CD4-CCR7+CD45RA+ naive T cells. The J gene is TRBJ2-2, the V gene TRBV20-1; D is unclear. The clonotype originates from a human donor in good health. Some libraries in this study had Jurkat cell RNA spiked in. The CDR3 nucleotides are TGCAGTGCCCCAAAATGGACCGGGGAGCTGTTTTTT. Its protein product is CSAPKWTGELFF.